A selection of T cell receptor beta chains follows, all from one sample in a study of blood T cell repertoires in COVID-19. Measured with immunoSEQ multiplex PCR; TCRdb has only the in-frame clones, and not every one. The repertoire consists of 26,000 or so clones, with 90% to 95% occurring once and the leading ten covering roughly a sixth. Sequences were obtained from peripheral blood. These receptors came from a human donor with active COVID-19. The donor label of this sample is uncertain. Both conserved end residues are part of each CDR3. The D gene is left open where the match is weak. Clone size is stated in some rows and not others, as once, few, many or a class when expanded.

TRBD2 TRBJ2-5 - TRBV4-1 TGCGCCAGCAGCCATACTAGCGGGAGGGCAGAGACCCAGTACTTC CASSHTSGRAETQYF
TRBD2 TRBJ2-5 - TRBV7-8 TGTGCCAGCAGCCCCGGGACTAGCGGGACCCCCCGTGACCAGTACTTC CASSPGTSGTPRDQYF
- TRBJ1-6 - TRBV6-6 TGTGCCAGCAGCCCCGGACAAGTTGTCGATTCACCCCTCCACTTT CASSPGQVVDSPLHF
TRBD1 TRBJ2-7 - TRBV19 TGTGCCAGTAGTATCGGGGGGACAGGGACCTACGAGCAGTACTTC CASSIGGTGTYEQYF
TRBD2 TRBJ2-5 - TRBV27 TGTGCCAGCAGTTACTCTCGACTAGCTCAAGAGACCCAGTACTTC CASSYSRLAQETQYF
TRBD1 TRBJ2-3 - TRBV18 TGTGCCAGCTCACCACCGGGACAGGGTAGGGATACGCAGTATTTT CASSPPGQGRDTQYF
TRBD2 TRBJ2-5 - TRBV7-3 TGTGCCAGCAGCCAAATAGCGGGGGCCGTACAAGAGACCCAGTACTTC CASSQIAGAVQETQYF
- TRBJ2-3 once TRBV9 TGTGCCAGCAGCGTAAACCCGGGCACAGATACGCAGTATTTT CASSVNPGTDTQYF
TRBD1 TRBJ2-7 - TRBV7-2 TGTGCCAGCAGCTCGACAGGGGCCTACGAGCAGTACTTC CASSSTGAYEQYF
- TRBJ1-2 few TRBV7-8 TGTGCCAGCAGCTTGCGGCGGGACTTTGAGGGGTATGGCTACACCTTC CASSLRRDFEGYGYTF
TRBD1 TRBJ2-1 - TRBV5-4 TGTGCCAGCAGCTACGGACAGGGGGGGCGTGAGCAGTTCTTC CASSYGQGGREQFF
TRBD1 TRBJ2-2 few TRBV7-3 TGTGCCAGCAGCTTAAGACAGGGATACACCGGGGAGCTGTTTTTT CASSLRQGYTGELFF
- TRBJ1-2 - TRBV5-1 TGCGCCAGCAGCTTGGTCGAGCCAGGGCGGGGCTACACCTTC CASSLVEPGRGYTF
TRBD1 TRBJ2-2 once TRBV18 TGTGCCAGCTCACTATTGGACAGGGACACCGGGGAGCTGTTTTTT CASSLLDRDTGELFF
TRBD1 TRBJ2-7 few TRBV10-1 TGCGCCAGCAGTGAGGTACGTAGGACAGGGCTCTCCTACGAGCAGTACTTC CASSEVRRTGLSYEQYF
TRBD1 TRBJ2-7 - TRBV6-5 TGTGCCAGCAGTTACGGGAGACAGGGCCTCTCCTACGAGCAGTACTTC CASSYGRQGLSYEQYF
- TRBJ2-1 - TRBV3-1/TRBV3-2 TGTGCCAGCAGCGACTATGGTTCTGCCTACAATGAGCAGTTCTTC CASSDYGSAYNEQFF
- TRBJ1-3 - TRBV2 TGTGCCAGCAGCAGTGCGGGGCTCACCATATATTTT CASSSAGLTIYF
- TRBJ1-4 - TRBV10-1 TGCGCCAGCAGTGAGTCTTCAAGGCCGTCGGGGGGGATAGAAAAACTGTTTTTT CASSESSRPSGGIEKLFF
TRBD2 TRBJ2-1 - TRBV18 TGTGCCAGCTCCCTTAGCGGGAGTATCAGGAATGAGCAGTTCTTC CASSLSGSIRNEQFF
- TRBJ2-3 - TRBV21-1 TGTGCCAGCAGCCCCCGACGGACATTGTGGACAGATACGCAGTATTTT CASSPRRTLWTDTQYF
- TRBJ1-2 - TRBV3-1/TRBV3-2 TGTGCCAGCAGCCAAGTAGGATCGCGGTCGCCGGAAGGCTACACCTTC CASSQVGSRSPEGYTF
TRBD1 TRBJ2-1 once TRBV6-2/TRBV6-3 TGTGCCAGCAGTTACTACAGGGGCACGGATGAGCAGTTCTTC CASSYYRGTDEQFF
TRBD1 TRBJ2-3 - TRBV6-2/TRBV6-3 TGTGCCAGCAGTAACGACAGGGATATTCGCACAGATACGCAGTATTTT CASSNDRDIRTDTQYF
- TRBJ2-3 - TRBV28 TGTGCCAGCAGTTCATCTAGGAGGACTAGCACAGATACGCAGTATTTT CASSSSRRTSTDTQYF
TRBD1 TRBJ1-1 - TRBV7-3 TGTGCCAGCAGCCCCGGGACAGGGGGTGAGGCTTTCTTT CASSPGTGGEAFF
TRBD2 TRBJ2-5 - TRBV6-6 TGTGCCAGCAGTCTCAAGGGAGCGACTAGCGGGTTCCAAGAGACCCAGTACTTC CASSLKGATSGFQETQYF
- TRBJ2-7 - TRBV4-3 TGCGCCAGCAGCCAGTACCAGGGGGGCGAGCAGTACTTC CASSQYQGGEQYF
- TRBJ1-6 once TRBV5-6 TGTGCCAGCAGCTTGGCGATACAGCCTAATTCACCCCTCCACTTT CASSLAIQPNSPLHF
TRBD2 TRBJ2-4 - TRBV4-3 TGCGCCAGCAGCCAAGGGGGGGAGCGGGGCAAAAACATTCAGTACTTC CASSQGGERGKNIQYF
TRBD1 TRBJ2-7 once TRBV6-2/TRBV6-3 TGTGCCAGCAGTTACACCCCCGGGACAGTTCGTGACGAGCAGTACTTC CASSYTPGTVRDEQYF
TRBD2 TRBJ2-1 - TRBV11-2 TGTGCCAGCAGCCTGACTAGCGGGAGGGCCAGTGAGCAGTTCTTC CASSLTSGRASEQFF
- TRBJ2-7 - TRBV4-3 TGCGCCAGCAGCCAAGAACGCAGCTACGAGCAGTACTTC CASSQERSYEQYF
TRBD2 TRBJ2-7 - TRBV10-3 TGTGCCATCAGTGATGACCAGACTAGCGGGGGCTCCTACGAGCAGTACTTC CAISDDQTSGGSYEQYF
- TRBJ1-3 - TRBV28 TGTGCCAGCAAGAGAGACTCTGGAAACACCATATATTTT CASKRDSGNTIYF
- TRBJ2-3 - TRBV7-8 TGTGCCAGCAGCCCTGGTCTCTACCGCACAGATACGCAGTATTTT CASSPGLYRTDTQYF
- TRBJ1-5 - TRBV9 TGTGCCAGCAGCGTCCAGGGAAACCTGGGTCAGCCCCAGCATTTT CASSVQGNLGQPQHF
TRBD1 TRBJ2-3 - TRBV20-1 TGCAGTGCTAGTATTCTGGGACAGGGGTTTTCGGATACGCAGTATTTT CSASILGQGFSDTQYF
TRBD2 TRBJ2-7 - TRBV2 TGTGCCAGCAGGACTAGCGGGGGCCCCTACGAGCAGTACTTC CASRTSGGPYEQYF
TRBD1 TRBJ2-7 - TRBV7-2 TGTGCCAGCAGCTTTTACCACAGGGGGGACTCCTACGAGCAGTACTTC CASSFYHRGDSYEQYF
- TRBJ2-1 - TRBV7-2 TGTGCCAGCACCGCGAGGGGGAGACCATACAATGAGCAGTTCTTC CASTARGRPYNEQFF
TRBD2 TRBJ2-5 - TRBV5-4 TGTGCCAGCAGCTTGGGGGGGAGGGCCTCAGAGACCCAGTACTTC CASSLGGRASETQYF
- TRBJ2-3 - TRBV28 TGTGCCAGTGGCTTCGGACAGCAAAGCACAGATACGCAGTATTTT CASGFGQQSTDTQYF
TRBD1 TRBJ1-1 - TRBV7-9 TGTGCCAGCAGCGAGCTACAGGGGAGCCAAGCTGAAGCTTTCTTT CASSELQGSQAEAFF
TRBD2 TRBJ2-1 once TRBV19 TGTGCCAGTAGTACTCCAGGGGCCCGAGCGGGAGGCTACAATGAGCAGTTCTTC CASSTPGARAGGYNEQFF
- TRBJ2-2 few TRBV10-3 TGTGCCATCAGGGGGGGAGCGAACACCGGGGAGCTGTTTTTT CAIRGGANTGELFF
TRBD2 TRBJ2-7 - TRBV7-9 TGTGCCAGCAGCTTAGTGGCGGGGGGAGACTACGAGCAGTACTTC CASSLVAGGDYEQYF
- TRBJ1-2 - TRBV9 TGTGCCAGCAGCGTAGATGGAGGGCCAGCGGGAGGCTACACCTTC CASSVDGGPAGGYTF
- TRBJ2-7 - TRBV6-4 TGTGCCAGCAGTCCTGGACAGTCCTACGAGCAGTACTTC CASSPGQSYEQYF
- TRBJ2-1 once TRBV5-4 TGTGCCAGCAGCCCCCCAGGCTCCTACAATGAGCAGTTCTTC CASSPPGSYNEQFF
TRBD1 TRBJ2-2 - TRBV6-5 TGTGCCAGCAGAAGGACAGGGGCAGGCACCGGGGAGCTGTTTTTT CASRRTGAGTGELFF
- TRBJ1-5 - TRBV21-1 TGTGCCAGCAGCCTGGGACAGGGAATGGGGGTTAGCAATCAGCCCCAGCATTTT CASSLGQGMGVSNQPQHF
- TRBJ1-2 - TRBV4-1 TGCGCCAGCAGACGAATGCTAGACAGTCCCGATGGCTACACCTTC CASRRMLDSPDGYTF
- TRBJ2-6 - TRBV3-1/TRBV3-2 TGTGCCAGCAGCCAAGTCTCTCACGTCCTGACTTTC CASSQVSHVLTF
TRBD2 TRBJ2-7 once TRBV30 TGTGCCTGGACGACCCGGACTAGCGGGCCTACCTACGAGCAGTACTTC CAWTTRTSGPTYEQYF